The present entry profiles one TCR beta chain with its context. This record belongs to a study of blood T cell repertoires in COVID-19. Study information: Samples of COVID-19 (acute and convalescent) were obtained from the United States, Italy and Spain. Sample material is recorded as cDNA or gDNA derived from T cells, B-cell-depleted T cells, or PBMCs.

In the authors' workflow: Amplified reference gene primers provided the basis for estimating nucleated cell counts. TCRdb's table, derived via immunoSEQ multiplex PCR, lists solely in-frame clones and lacks some. V and J calls and clone size come straight from that table; D and trimming were deduced from the DNA. Here the sample spans some 200,000 clones, approximately 87% being singletons. The germline V and J ends were trimmed by 6 bases and 11 bases, with 19 bases remaining between them. CDR1 and CDR2 from the germline V gene are MNHEY and SVGAGI. The CDR3 spans 13 residues. The chain recombines TRBV6-5 with TRBJ1-1, with D perhaps matching TRBD1 (6 bases). Sequences were obtained from peripheral blood. The clonotype comes from a woman aged 70-85 years with acute or convalescent COVID-19. CDR3 sequence (DNA): TGTGCCAGCAGCCGCCCCGGGACATTCGGCGCTTTCTTT. It specifies CASSRPGTFGAFF.